Below are 15 T cell receptor beta chains sequenced from a single sample in a study of B cell selection in AIRE deficiency (dated by TCRdb to about 2019). CD4+CD25hiCD127low/negative cells were sorted as the regulatory T cell population. Preparation of the library involved the immunoSEQ multiplex PCR assay. TCRdb mirrors the immuneACCESS table, restricted to in-frame sequences. Some clones are absent from its copies; in checked studies, under half trace to an unresolved V gene, and the reason for the others is unknown. For this sample the table gives about 26,000 clones, of which about 90% were detected only once. Jointly, the top ten make up 1% to 1.4% of the sample. The sequencing sample was made of CD4+CD25+ Tregs sorted from PBMCs. Receptors were obtained from a human donor in good health.

Here the CDR3 reads CASSPTTGHEQYF. CDR3 sequence (DNA): TGTGCCAGCAGCCCTACAACAGGGCACGAGCAGTACTTC. This chain uses TRBV7-2 with TRBJ2-7, with a weak D call TRBD1 (6 bases). CDR3 size: 13 residues. Germline-derived CDR1 and CDR2 are SGHTA and FQGNSA. Trimming pared 5 bases from V and 5 bases from J, leaving 13 bases between.

This chain links TRBV6-1 with TRBJ1-2; D is unclear. CDR1 is MNHNS and CDR2 is SASEGT in the germline V gene. CDR3 size: 13 residues. Deletions cut 0 bases from V and 8 bases from J, with 10 bases between. This CDR3 reads CASSEAGMFGYTF. Here the CDR3 DNA reads TGTGCCAGCAGTGAAGCAGGGATGTTCGGCTACACCTTC.

This sequence joins TRBV10-1 and TRBJ2-5; 7 bases agree with TRBD2. The J segment lost 5 bases and the V segment lost 5 bases, leaving 8 bases of the junction unmatched. Germline values: CDR1 WNHNN, CDR2 SYGVQD (reference sequence). The CDR3 contains 14 residues. The CDR3 DNA is TGCGCCAGCAGTAGGGAGCGGGGTTTGGAGACCCAGTACTTC. This codes for CASSRERGLETQYF.

The V gene is TRBV20-1, the J gene TRBJ2-1; D gene ambiguous. Germline loops: CDR1 DFQATT, CDR2 SNEGSKA (reference sequence). The germline V and J ends were trimmed by 6 bases and 8 bases, with 8 bases remaining between them. The CDR3 has 10 amino acids. This chain's CDR3 is CSAAFYEQFF. The CDR3 DNA sequence: TGCAGTGCCGCGTTCTATGAGCAGTTCTTC.

In nucleotides, the CDR3 is TGTGCCAGCAGTCTGACAGGGCGGGTCAATGAGCAGTTCTTC. Protein product: CASSLTGRVNEQFF. The chain is built from TRBV28 and TRBJ2-1; TRBD1 matches at 7 bases. This CDR3 has 14 residues. Trimming cost V 5 bases and J 6 bases; bases outside gene matches: 7. Germline V gene lookup returns CDR1 MDHEN and CDR2 SYDVKM.

The count of this clone is one. The rearrangement links TRBV6-6 to TRBJ1-5; 9 positions match TRBD1. Germline CDR1 MNHNY, CDR2 SVGAGI (reference sequence). This CDR3 has 14 amino acids. With V trimmed by 6 bases and J by 5 bases, 5 bases remained unmatched. The CDR3 nucleotides are TGTGCCAGCAGCGGCGGGACAGGGTATCAGCCCCAGCATTTT. It specifies CASSGGTGYQPQHF.

The chain joins TRBV9 to TRBJ2-1, with 9 bases aligning to TRBD1. This CDR3 is 16 amino acids long. CDR1 is SGDLS and CDR2 is YYNGEE in the germline V gene. After removal of 0 bases from V and 7 bases from J, the junction contained 8 bases not matched to a gene. CDR3 nucleotide sequence: TGTGCCAGCAGCGTAGAAATAGGGACAGGGAATAATGAGCAGTTCTTC. Translating gives CASSVEIGTGNNEQFF.

The chain joins TRBV5-1 to TRBJ1-1, with D unresolved. V lost 3 bases and J lost 1, with 7 bases in between. The CDR3 has 13 residues. Germline CDR1 is SGHRS and CDR2 is YFSETQ. CDR3 region: CASSSDSNTEAFF. The CDR3 DNA follows: TGCGCCAGCAGCTCGGACTCGAACACTGAAGCTTTCTTT.

The chain combines TRBV16 with TRBJ1-5; 7 bases align to TRBD1. Germline V lookup: CDR1 KGHSY, CDR2 FQNENV. The junction had 18 bases not matched to a gene; V was cut back by 8 bases and J by 5 bases. The CDR3 is 17 amino acids. The CDR3 sequence: CASSPPRNGRGDQPQHF. The CDR3 coding sequence is TGTGCCAGCTCCCCCCCCAGGAATGGCAGGGGGGATCAGCCCCAGCATTTT.

This chain uses TRBV6-5 with TRBJ2-7; D possibly corresponds to TRBD2 (5 bases). Trimming took off 6 bases at V and 6 bases at J, with 15 bases between the two ends. This CDR3 is 13 amino acids long. Germline CDR1 reads MNHEY; CDR2 reads SVGAGI. CDR3 DNA: TGTGCCAGCAGAACGCCGGGAAGAGGCGAGCAGTACTTC. Translation: CASRTPGRGEQYF.

This sequence joins TRBV14 and TRBJ2-2; 7 bases agree with TRBD1. J gave up 5 bases and V 1 base, and 1 base lay outside the gene matches. Per germline, CDR1 SGHDN and CDR2 FVKESK. The CDR3 is 14 amino acids. The CDR3 reads CASSQGTGTGELFF. The CDR3, as DNA: TGTGCCAGCAGCCAAGGGACAGGAACCGGGGAGCTGTTTTTT.

This clone was observed once. This chain links TRBV27 with TRBJ2-7; possibly TRBD2 for D (6 bases). Trimming pared 6 bases from V and 6 bases from J, leaving 12 bases between. The CDR3 has 12 amino acids. Germline lookup yields CDR1 MNHEY and CDR2 SMNVEV (reference sequence). The CDR3 region is CASRKGGSEQYF. In DNA, the CDR3 is TGTGCCAGCAGGAAAGGAGGGTCCGAGCAGTACTTC.

This clone was counted once. The genes are TRBV21-1 and TRBJ2-5; whether TRBD2, the table's D call, matches the DNA was not checked. TRBV21-1 is recorded as a pseudogene. The CDR3 extends over 15 amino acids. The CDR3 reads CASSKDERGGETQYF. CDR3 in DNA: TGTGCCAGCAGCAAAGATGAGCGGGGTGGGGAGACCCAGTACTTC.

The rearrangement joins TRBV19 to TRBJ1-4; 7 nucleotides agree with TRBD1. V lost 6 bases and J lost 7; bases outside the gene matches: 11. The CDR3 runs to 15 residues. In germline, CDR1 is LNHDA, CDR2 SQIVND (reference sequence). CDR3 sequence: CASSRRQGWVEKLFF. CDR3 bases: TGTGCCAGTAGCCGACGACAGGGTTGGGTTGAAAAACTGTTTTTT.

The chain employs TRBV25-1 and TRBJ1-6; no firm D call. Looked up from germline, CDR1 is MGHDK and CDR2 is SYGVNS. The CDR3 has 14 residues. The V and J ends lost 7 bases and 2 bases respectively, with 9 bases between them. CDR3 loop: CASTQGTYNSPLHF. The CDR3 region has the DNA TGTGCCAGCACCCAAGGAACCTATAATTCACCCCTCCACTTT.